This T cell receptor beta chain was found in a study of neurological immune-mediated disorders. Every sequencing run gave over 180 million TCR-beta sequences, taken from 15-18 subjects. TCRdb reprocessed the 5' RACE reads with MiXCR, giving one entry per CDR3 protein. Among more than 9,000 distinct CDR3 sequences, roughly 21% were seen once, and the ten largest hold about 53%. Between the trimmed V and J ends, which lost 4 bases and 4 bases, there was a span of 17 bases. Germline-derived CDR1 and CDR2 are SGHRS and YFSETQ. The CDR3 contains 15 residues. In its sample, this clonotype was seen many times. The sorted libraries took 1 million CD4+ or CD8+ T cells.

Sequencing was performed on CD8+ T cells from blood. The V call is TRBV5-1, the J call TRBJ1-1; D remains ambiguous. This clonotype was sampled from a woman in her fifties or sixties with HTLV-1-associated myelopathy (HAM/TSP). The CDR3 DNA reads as TGCGCCAGCAGCGGGTCGGGATTCACGGGCACTGAAGCTTTCTTT. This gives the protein CASSGSGFTGTEAFF.